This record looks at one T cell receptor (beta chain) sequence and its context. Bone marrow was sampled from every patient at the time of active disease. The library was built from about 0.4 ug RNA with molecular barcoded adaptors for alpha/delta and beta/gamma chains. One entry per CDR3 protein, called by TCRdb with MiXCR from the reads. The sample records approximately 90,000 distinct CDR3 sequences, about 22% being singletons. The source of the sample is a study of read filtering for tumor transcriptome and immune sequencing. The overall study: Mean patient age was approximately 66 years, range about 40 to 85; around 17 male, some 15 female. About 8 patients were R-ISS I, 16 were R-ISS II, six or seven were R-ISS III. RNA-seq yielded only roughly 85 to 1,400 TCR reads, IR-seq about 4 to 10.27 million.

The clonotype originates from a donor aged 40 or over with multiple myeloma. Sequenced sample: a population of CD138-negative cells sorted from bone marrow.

The CDR3 region has the DNA TGTGCCAGCTCACCACCCATTATGTCTGGCCTGGCAGATACGCAGTATTTT. The encoded protein is CASSPPIMSGLADTQYF. V is TRBV18 and J is TRBJ2-3; D uncertain. V lost 0 bases and J 4 bases, leaving 17 bases between the germline ends. CDR1 and CDR2 from the germline V gene are KGHSH and LQKENI. CDR3 length equals 17 residues.